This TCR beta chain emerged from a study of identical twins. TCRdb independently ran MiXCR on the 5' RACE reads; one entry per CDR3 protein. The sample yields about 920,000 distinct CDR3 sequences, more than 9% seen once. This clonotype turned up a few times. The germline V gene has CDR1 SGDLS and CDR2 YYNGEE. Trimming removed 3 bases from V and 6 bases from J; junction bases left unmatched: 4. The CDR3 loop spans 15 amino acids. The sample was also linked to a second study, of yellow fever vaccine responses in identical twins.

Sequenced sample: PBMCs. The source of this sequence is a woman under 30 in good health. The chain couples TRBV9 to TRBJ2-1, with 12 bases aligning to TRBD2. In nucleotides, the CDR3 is TGTGCCAGCAGCGCTAGCGGGGGGGCCCTCAATGAGCAGTTCTTC. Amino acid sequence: CASSASGGALNEQFF.